The 7 T cell receptor beta chains in this list originate from one sample, sequenced in a study of human T cells and chemical hapten exposure. TCRdb recomputed calls from the RACE reads with MiXCR, one row per CDR3 protein. The data hold 75,000 to 100,000 distinct CDR3 sequences, with over 9.5% observed a single time. As to time point: patch test 1, 2 weeks after DPC sensitization. Treatment noted: therapeutic diphenylcyclopropenone sensitization with weekly scalp DPC. The sample consisted of whole blood, taken in connection with sensitization to the hapten diphenylcyclopropenone (DPC). Receptor source: an older woman with alopecia areata. Some clones in this sample may be carry-over from other donors' samples.

This chain connects TRBV29-1 to TRBJ1-1; no definite D call. CDR1 is SQVTM and CDR2 is ANQGSEA in the germline V gene. This CDR3 contains 11 residues. Trimming shortened V by 3 bases and J by 3 bases, and 5 bases separated the two germline ends. CDR3 nucleotides: TGCAGCGTTGATGGGCACACTGAAGCTTTCTTT. It codes for CSVDGHTEAFF.

This sequence joins TRBV6-5 and TRBJ2-1; no definite D call. The ends were cut back, 0 bases at V and 7 bases at J, with 7 bases in the middle. This CDR3 has 13 residues. The germline gives CDR1 MNHEY, CDR2 SVGAGI. For the CDR3, the DNA is TGTGCCAGCAGTTACTCTATAGGGAATGAGCAGTTCTTC. Encoded protein: CASSYSIGNEQFF.

This clonotype was detected many times. This chain uses TRBV7-2 with TRBJ2-3, with 9 bases that match TRBD2. The ends lost 2 bases at V and 3 bases at J; junction bases unmatched: 6. The length of the CDR3 is 16 residues. The germline CDR1 and CDR2 sequences are SGHTA and FQGNSA. The CDR3 loop reads CASSLSSGGRTDTQYF. In DNA, the CDR3 is TGTGCCAGCAGCTTATCCAGCGGGGGGAGGACAGATACGCAGTATTTT.

In its sample, this clonotype was seen many times. CDR3 residues: CASSLARQGASNTEAFF. The CDR3 nucleotides read TGTGCCAGCAGCTTAGCGCGGCAGGGGGCCTCAAACACTGAAGCTTTCTTT. The V gene is TRBV7-9, the J gene TRBJ1-1; 8 nucleotides line up with TRBD1. V was clipped by 0 bases and J by 2 bases; unmatched bases: 8. There are 17 residues in the CDR3. Germline-derived CDR1 and CDR2 are SEHNR and FQNEAQ (reference sequence).

This chain links TRBV5-5 with TRBJ1-6; D is undetermined. Trimming pared 2 bases from V and 12 bases from J, leaving 12 bases between. The CDR3 has 13 amino acids. The germline CDR1 and CDR2 sequences are SGHKS and YYEKEE (reference sequence). The CDR3 sequence: CASSFINPEPLHF. The CDR3 nucleotides are TGTGCCAGCAGCTTTATTAATCCGGAACCCCTCCACTTT. Complete variable domain (other parts from reference TRBV5-5 and TRBJ1-6): DAGVTQSPTHLIKTRGQQVTLRCSPISGHKSVSWYQQVLGQGPQFIFQYYEKEERGRGNFPDRFSARQFPNYSSELNVNALLLGDSALYLCASSFINPEPLHFGNGTRLTVT.

The CDR3 region is CSRKRGTVISGNSPLHF. As DNA, the CDR3 is TGCAGCCGTAAACGCGGGACAGTGATAAGTGGCAATTCACCCCTCCACTTT. This chain links TRBV20-1 with TRBJ1-6, with 7 bases lining up with TRBD1. This CDR3 is 17 amino acids long. Germline loops: CDR1 DFQATT, CDR2 SNEGSKA (reference sequence).

The sample holds a few counts of this clonotype. The rearrangement links TRBV12-3 or TRBV12-4 to TRBJ2-1; a possible D gene is TRBD2 (7 bases). Trimming stripped 8 bases from V and 6 bases from J, with 14 bases between. This CDR3 has 13 residues. CDR3: CASCTAGANEQFF. CDR3 DNA sequence: TGTGCCAGCTGCACCGCGGGGGCCAATGAGCAGTTCTTC.